What follows are 9 T cell receptor beta chains derived from one specimen sequenced in a study of PD-1 blockade in mismatch repair-deficient tumors. Some clones are missing from TCRdb's copy, which holds only in-frame ones; the method was immunoSEQ multiplex PCR. The sample yields about 22,000 clones, almost 85% seen once. Sequencing used peripheral blood, obtained 2 weeks after starting pembrolizumab. These receptors came from an adult with mismatch repair-deficient cancer.

The J gene is TRBJ1-1, the V gene TRBV25-1, with D perhaps matching TRBD1 (6 bases). This CDR3 spans 14 amino acids. V was pared by 5 bases and J by 1 base, with 11 bases between. In germline, CDR1 is MGHDK, CDR2 SYGVNS. CDR3 residues: CASSTWGQNTEAFF. The DNA of the CDR3 is TGTGCCAGCAGTACCTGGGGACAGAACACTGAAGCTTTCTTT.

This clone was counted only a few times. The chain recombines TRBV6-1 with TRBJ1-2; no clear D gene. The CDR3 has 13 amino acids. The germline gives CDR1 MNHNS, CDR2 SASEGT. V gave up 5 bases and J gave up 4 bases, with 11 bases separating them. The CDR3 DNA sequence: TGTGCCAGCAGTTTTCAACGAGGCTATGGCTACACCTTC. This encodes CASSFQRGYGYTF.

This chain connects TRBV25-1 to TRBJ2-7, with no clear D. This CDR3 is 13 amino acids long. V was clipped by 4 bases and J by 3 bases, with 10 bases between them. The germline V gene has CDR1 MGHDK and CDR2 SYGVNS. CDR3 DNA sequence: TGTGCCAGCAGTGCCCTGGGCCACTACGAGCAGTACTTC. It encodes CASSALGHYEQYF.

The genes are TRBV18 and TRBJ2-5, with 7 nucleotides matching TRBD1. V gave up 1 base and J gave up 1 base; unmatched junction bases: 6. This CDR3 spans 16 amino acids. CDR1 is KGHSH and CDR2 is LQKENI in the germline V gene. The CDR3 loop is CASSPRGRGIQETQYF. Written as DNA, the CDR3 is TGTGCCAGCTCACCACGGGGCAGGGGGATCCAAGAGACCCAGTACTTC.

The chain has TRBV6-4 and TRBJ2-6, with D maybe TRBD2 (5 bases). Germline V gene lookup returns CDR1 MRHNA and CDR2 SNTAGT. Trimming left V 6 bases short and J 2 bases short, with 8 bases between. This CDR3 spans 14 amino acids. CDR3 protein: CASSEGPGANVLTF. In DNA form, the CDR3 reads TGTGCCAGCAGCGAGGGTCCTGGGGCCAACGTCCTGACTTTC.

The V and J genes are TRBV6-1 and TRBJ2-7, with D possibly being TRBD2 (6 bases). Germline loops: CDR1 MNHNS, CDR2 SASEGT. The germline V and J ends were trimmed by 6 bases and 9 bases, with 15 bases remaining between them. The CDR3 runs 12 residues. In nucleotides, the CDR3 is TGTGCCAGCAGGTTGATCGGGGGAAGGCAGTACTTC. The encoded protein is CASRLIGGRQYF.

The rearrangement joins TRBV11-3 to TRBJ2-3; tentatively, D is TRBD2 (5 bases). Trimming stripped 1 base from V and 4 bases from J, with 9 bases between. The CDR3 is 14 residues long. CDR1 SGHNT and CDR2 YENEEA come from the germline V gene. The chain's CDR3 is CASSLGGDADTQYF. CDR3 DNA sequence: TGTGCCAGCAGCTTAGGGGGAGATGCAGATACGCAGTATTTT.

The chain carries TRBV5-1 and TRBJ2-2; D may match TRBD1 or TRBD2 (5 bases each). Deletions cut 3 bases from V and 2 bases from J, with 8 bases between. Germline CDR1 SGHRS, CDR2 YFSETQ. The CDR3 is 14 amino acids. The CDR3 sequence: CASSSGPNTGELFF. As DNA, the CDR3 is TGCGCCAGCAGCTCGGGACCAAACACCGGGGAGCTGTTTTTT.

The V gene is TRBV19, the J gene TRBJ2-5; a weak D match, TRBD2 (5 bases). Looked up from germline, CDR1 is LNHDA and CDR2 is SQIVND (reference sequence). The CDR3 is made up of 16 amino acids. V was pared by 3 bases and J by 5 bases, with 19 bases between. In DNA, the CDR3 is TGTGCCAGTAGTATCCAAGCTGGGAGTGGATTTGAGACCCAGTACTTC. Translation gives CASSIQAGSGFETQYF. Full variable domain (outside the CDR3, taken from reference TRBV19 and TRBJ2-5): DGGITQSPKYLFRKEGQNVTLSCEQNLNHDAMYWYRQDPGQGLRLIYYSQIVNDFQKGDIAEGYSVSREKKESFPLTVTSAQKNPTAFYLCASSIQAGSGFETQYFGPGTRLLVL.